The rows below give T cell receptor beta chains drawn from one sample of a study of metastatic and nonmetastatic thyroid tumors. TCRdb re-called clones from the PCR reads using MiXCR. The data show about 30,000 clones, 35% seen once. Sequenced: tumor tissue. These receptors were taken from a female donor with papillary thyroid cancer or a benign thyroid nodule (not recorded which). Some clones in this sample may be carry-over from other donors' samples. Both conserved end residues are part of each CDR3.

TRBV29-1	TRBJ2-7	CSVWQVNPSYEQYF
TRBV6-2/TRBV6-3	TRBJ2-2	CATMGVGHPTGEQFF
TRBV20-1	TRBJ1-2	CSASDSNYGYTF
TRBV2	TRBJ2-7	CASQPGQGTYEQYF
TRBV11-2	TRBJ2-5	CASSPLAEETQYF
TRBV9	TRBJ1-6	CASSGSNSPLHF
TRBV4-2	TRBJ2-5	CASSLGGGQEETQYF
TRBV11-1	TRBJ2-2	CASSPLGAGNTGELFF
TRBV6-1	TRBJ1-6	CASSLRQLLYNSPLHF
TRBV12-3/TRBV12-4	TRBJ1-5	CASSWTGGSNQPQHF
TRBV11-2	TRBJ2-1	CASSARLVSGGADEQFF
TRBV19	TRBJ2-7	CASSTRETGTYEQYF
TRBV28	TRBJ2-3	CASSWAGLGLDTQYF
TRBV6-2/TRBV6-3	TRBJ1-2	CASSYAGGAGGYTF
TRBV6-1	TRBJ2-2	CASCSGGGRIGGELFF
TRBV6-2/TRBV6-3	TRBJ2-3	CASSPRGLAGGTGTDTQYF
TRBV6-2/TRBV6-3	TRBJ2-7	CASSDRGNSYEQYF
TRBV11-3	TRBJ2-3	CASRKGLSTDTQYF
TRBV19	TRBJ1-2	CASSRGTHSGFNYGYTF
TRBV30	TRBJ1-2	CAWSDPGGFAYGYTF
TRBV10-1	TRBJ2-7	CASSEFLGQGRSEQYF
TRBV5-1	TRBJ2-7	CASSPGGAGEQYF
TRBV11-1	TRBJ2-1	CASSFLLAGGDDHFF
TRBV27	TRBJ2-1	CASSHRLAGVSYNEQFF
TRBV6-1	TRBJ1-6	CASSTGYGGSPLHF